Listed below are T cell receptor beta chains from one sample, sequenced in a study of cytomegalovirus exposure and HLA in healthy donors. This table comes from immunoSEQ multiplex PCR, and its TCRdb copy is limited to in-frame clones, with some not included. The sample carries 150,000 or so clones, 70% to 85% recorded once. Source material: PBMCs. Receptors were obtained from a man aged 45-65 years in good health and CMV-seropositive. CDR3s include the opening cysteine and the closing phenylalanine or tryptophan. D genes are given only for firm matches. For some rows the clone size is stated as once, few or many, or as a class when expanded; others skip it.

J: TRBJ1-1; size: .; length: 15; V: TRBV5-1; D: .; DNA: TGCGCCAGCAGCTTGGACAGCCACATGAACACTGAAGCTTTCTTT; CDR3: CASSLDSHMNTEAFF
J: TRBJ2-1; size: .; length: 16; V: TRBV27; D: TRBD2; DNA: TGTGCCAGCAGCCCTTCTAGCGGGAGGGCTCTCAATGAGCAGTTCTTC; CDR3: CASSPSSGRALNEQFF
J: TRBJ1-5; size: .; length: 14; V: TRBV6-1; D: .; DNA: TGTGCCAGCAGGAGGTTCGGGGGCAATCAGCCCCAGCATTTT; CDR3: CASRRFGGNQPQHF
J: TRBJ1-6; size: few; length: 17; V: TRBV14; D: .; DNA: TGTGCCAGCAGACTTGGGACAAGGGGACGTTATAATTCACCCCTCCACTTT; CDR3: CASRLGTRGRYNSPLHF
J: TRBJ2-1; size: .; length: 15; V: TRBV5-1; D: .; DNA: TGCGCCAGCAGCTTGGCCGGGTTCGTGGGCAATGAGCAGTTCTTC; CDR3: CASSLAGFVGNEQFF
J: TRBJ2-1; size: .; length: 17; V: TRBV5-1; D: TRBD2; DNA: TGCGCCAGCAGCTTGGCTGGGACTAGCGGATCAAACAATGAGCAGTTCTTC; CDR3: CASSLAGTSGSNNEQFF
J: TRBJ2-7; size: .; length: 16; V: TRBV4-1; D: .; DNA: TGCGCCAGCAGCCAAGCTTCCCAGGCTTTCTCCTACGAGCAGTACTTC; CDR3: CASSQASQAFSYEQYF
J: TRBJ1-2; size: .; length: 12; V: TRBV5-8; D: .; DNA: TGTGCCAGCAGCCGAACCCGGGGGTCGTGCACCTTC; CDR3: CASSRTRGSCTF
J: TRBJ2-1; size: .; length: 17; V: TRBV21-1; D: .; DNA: TGTGCCAGCAGCAAAGCGCTTGGACTCGCCATAGGTAATGAGCAGTTCTTC; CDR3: CASSKALGLAIGNEQFF
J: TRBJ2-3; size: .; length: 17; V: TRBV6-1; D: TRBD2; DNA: TGTGCCAGCAGTGAAGGAGGTAGCGGGCCCGCAGGGGATACGCAGTATTTT; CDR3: CASSEGGSGPAGDTQYF
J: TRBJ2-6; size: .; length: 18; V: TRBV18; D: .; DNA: TGTGCCAGCTCACCCGGGGGACTGCCAAAGTCTGGGGCCAACGTCCTGACTTTC; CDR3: CASSPGGLPKSGANVLTF
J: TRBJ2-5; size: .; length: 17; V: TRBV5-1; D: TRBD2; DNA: TGCGCCAGCAGCTTAGGACTAGCGGGAGGTCCGTTCAAGACCCAGTACTTC; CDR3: CASSLGLAGGPFKTQYF
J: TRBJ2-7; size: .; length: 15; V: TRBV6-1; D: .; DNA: TGTGCCAGCAGTGATGGGGGCCTTGCCGTTCGGGAGCAGTACTTC; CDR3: CASSDGGLAVREQYF
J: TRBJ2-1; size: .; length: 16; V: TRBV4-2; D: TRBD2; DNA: TGTGCCAGCAGCCAGTTGGGACTAGCGGGAGGGAATGAGCAGTTCTTC; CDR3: CASSQLGLAGGNEQFF
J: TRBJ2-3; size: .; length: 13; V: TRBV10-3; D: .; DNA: TGTGCCATCTTAGGGGAATTCACAGATACGCAGTATTTT; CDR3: CAILGEFTDTQYF
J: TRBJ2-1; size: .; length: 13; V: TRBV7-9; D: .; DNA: TGTGCCAGCGCCTTGAGCTCCTACAATGAGCAGTTCTTC; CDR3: CASALSSYNEQFF
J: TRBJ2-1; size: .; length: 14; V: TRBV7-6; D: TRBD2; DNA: TGTGCCAGCAGCTCTATAGCGGGAGGCTATGAGCAGTTCTTC; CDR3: CASSSIAGGYEQFF
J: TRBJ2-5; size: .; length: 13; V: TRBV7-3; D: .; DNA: TGTGCCAGCAGCTTTACAGGCCTAGAGACCCAGTACTTC; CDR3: CASSFTGLETQYF
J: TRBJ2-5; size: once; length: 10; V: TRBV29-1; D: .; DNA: TGCAGCGTGGGGGGTCGGACCCAGTACTTC; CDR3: CSVGGRTQYF
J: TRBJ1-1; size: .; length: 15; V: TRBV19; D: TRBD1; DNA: TGTGCCAGTAGTGCTAGGGGGCGGGGAGGCACTGAAGCTTTCTTT; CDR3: CASSARGRGGTEAFF
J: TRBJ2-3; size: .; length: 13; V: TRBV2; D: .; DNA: TGTGCCAGCAGTGGTCAGGGAACAGATACGCAGTATTTT; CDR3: CASSGQGTDTQYF
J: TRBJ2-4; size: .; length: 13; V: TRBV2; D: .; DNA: TGTGCCAGCAGTGAGGGAAACAGGGTGCAAGGATACTTC; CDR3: CASSEGNRVQGYF
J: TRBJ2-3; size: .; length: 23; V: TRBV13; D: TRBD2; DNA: TGTGCCAGCAGCTTAAGGTGGGATACGATCTCCGGGACTAGCGGGAGAGGCACAGATACGCAGTATTTT; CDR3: CASSLRWDTISGTSGRGTDTQYF
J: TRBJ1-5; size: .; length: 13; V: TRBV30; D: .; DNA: TGTGCCTGGGCCGGGGGGAGCAATCAGCCCCAGCATTTT; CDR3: CAWAGGSNQPQHF
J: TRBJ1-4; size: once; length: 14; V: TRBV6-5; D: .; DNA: TGTGCCAGCAGTTCAACAGCAACTAATGAAAAACTGTTTTTT; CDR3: CASSSTATNEKLFF
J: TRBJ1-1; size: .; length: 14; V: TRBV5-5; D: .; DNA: TGTGCCAGCAGCTTGATGGGCAGGGCCACTGAAGCTTTCTTT; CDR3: CASSLMGRATEAFF
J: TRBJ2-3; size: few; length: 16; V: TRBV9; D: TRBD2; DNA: TGTGCCAGCAGCCCCGTTAGCGGGACCGGCACAGATACGCAGTATTTT; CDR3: CASSPVSGTGTDTQYF
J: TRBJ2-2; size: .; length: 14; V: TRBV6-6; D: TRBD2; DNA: TGTGCCAGCAAAGGGACTAGCGACACCGGGGAGCTGTTTTTT; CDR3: CASKGTSDTGELFF
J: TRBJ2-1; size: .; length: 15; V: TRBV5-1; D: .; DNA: TGCGCCAGCAAGTTTGGTAGCAGTCCATACAATGAGCAGTTCTTC; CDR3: CASKFGSSPYNEQFF
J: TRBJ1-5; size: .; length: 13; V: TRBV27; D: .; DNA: TGTGCCAGCAGCTCCACCAGAGGTCAGCCCCAGCATTTT; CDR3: CASSSTRGQPQHF
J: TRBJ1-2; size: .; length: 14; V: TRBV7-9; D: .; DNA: TGTGCCAGCAGCTCGTCCCGGGGCGCGGGGGGCTACACCTTC; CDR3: CASSSSRGAGGYTF
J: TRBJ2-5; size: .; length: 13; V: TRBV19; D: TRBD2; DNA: TGTGCCAGTAAGGCTAGCGGGGTTGAGACCCAGTACTTC; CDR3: CASKASGVETQYF
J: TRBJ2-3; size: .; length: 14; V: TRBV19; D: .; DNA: TGTGCCAGTAGTATCGGAGGACTAGGGGGACAGCAGTATTTT; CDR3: CASSIGGLGGQQYF